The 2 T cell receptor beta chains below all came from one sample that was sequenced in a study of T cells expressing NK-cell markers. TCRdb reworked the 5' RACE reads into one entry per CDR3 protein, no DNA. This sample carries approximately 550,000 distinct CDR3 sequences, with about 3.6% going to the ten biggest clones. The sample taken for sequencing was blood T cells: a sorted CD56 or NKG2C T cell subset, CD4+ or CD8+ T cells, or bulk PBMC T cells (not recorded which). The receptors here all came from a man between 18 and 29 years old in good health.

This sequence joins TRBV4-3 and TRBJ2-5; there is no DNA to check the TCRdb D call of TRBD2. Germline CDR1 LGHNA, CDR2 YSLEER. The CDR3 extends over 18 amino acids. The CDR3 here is CASSQDGLAGRGLETQYF.

This chain's CDR3 is CASSMGGRGNTGELFF. J is TRBJ2-2 and V is TRBV7-2; TCRdb names TRBD1, which stays unverified in the absence of DNA. Germline V CDR1 and CDR2: SGHTA, FQGNSA. The CDR3 spans 16 residues.